This TCR beta chain originates from a study of T cell responses to AZD1222 COVID-19 vaccine. About this clone: Its antigen is unidentified.

Study conclusions and caveats: Samples come after the peak T cell response, not at day 14. Mapped onto spike, vaccine-associated CD4 TCRs spanned it and were dominant at 160-218 and 743-854. The donor cohort was predominantly white British with a female majority, and clonal diversity may have been underestimated. Close to half of spike-specific TCRs reportedly recognize unmutated variant regions.

Trimming left V 6 bases short and J 10 bases short, with 15 bases between. Germline assignment: CDR1 SGHTA and CDR2 FQGNSA. The CDR3 covers 12 residues. Clones were sequenced by immunoSEQ multiplex PCR, and TCRdb holds only the in-frame ones, with some missing. This sample carries about 150,000 clones, about 86% of them seen once, and the ten largest clones take more than 5.5%. The receptor was derived from an adult in good health. This chain joins TRBV7-2 and TRBJ2-5; D perhaps matches TRBD2 (5 bases). This sample comprised peripheral blood, obtained on day 0 of MenACWY control vaccination. CDR3 region: CASSQARRHQYF. DNA of the CDR3: TGTGCCAGCAGTCAAGCGCGGAGGCACCAGTACTTC.